Presented here are 21 T cell receptor beta chains from one specimen sequenced in a study of long-term antiretroviral therapy in people with HIV. Sequencing used immunoSEQ v3.0 at survey level. Produced via immunoSEQ multiplex PCR; TCRdb's table is partial and in-frame only. The table has 34,000 or so clones, approximately 95% seen once. The specimen was unsorted PBMCs, collected more than 5 years after starting antiretroviral therapy. All receptors come from a woman between 45 and 60 years old with HIV.

The chain recombines TRBV7-9 with TRBJ2-7; a weak D match, TRBD2 (6 bases). Germline values: CDR1 SEHNR, CDR2 FQNEAQ (reference sequence). Between the trimmed V and J ends, which lost 2 bases and 4 bases, there was a span of 9 bases. The CDR3 is 13 residues long. This CDR3 reads CASSLQGGYEQYF. The DNA of the CDR3 is TGTGCCAGCAGCTTACAGGGAGGATACGAGCAGTACTTC.

This rearrangement joins TRBV15 to TRBJ1-6; TRBD1 might be the D (5 bases). Germline CDR1 reads LNHNV; CDR2 reads YYDKDF (reference sequence). The CDR3 loop spans 16 amino acids. The V gene lost 0 bases and the J gene lost 7 bases, with 13 bases spanning the gap. In nucleotides, the CDR3 is TGTGCCACCAGCAGAGAAATCCCTAGACAGAATTCACCCCTCCACTTT. This encodes CATSREIPRQNSPLHF.

This clone was found once. V is TRBV5-1 and J is TRBJ1-3; D is perhaps TRBD1 (5 bases). V lost 1 base and J 4 bases, leaving 9 bases between the germline ends. This CDR3 is built from 14 residues. CDR1 is SGHRS, CDR2 YFSETQ, per germline. This CDR3 is CASSLSGPGNTIYF. The CDR3 DNA follows: TGCGCCAGCAGCTTGTCAGGGCCCGGAAACACCATATATTTT.

The J gene is TRBJ1-1, the V gene TRBV27, with D possibly being TRBD1 (5 bases). Trimming took off 2 bases at V and 0 bases at J, with 13 bases between the two ends. Germline-derived CDR1 and CDR2 are MNHEY and SMNVEV (reference sequence). The CDR3 consists of 16 residues. This chain's CDR3 is CASSLNQGNMNTEAFF. DNA for the CDR3: TGTGCCAGCAGTTTAAACCAGGGAAACATGAACACTGAAGCTTTCTTT.

V and J are TRBV5-5 and TRBJ2-1; D unresolved. The CDR3 totals 14 residues. CDR1 is SGHKS and CDR2 is YYEKEE in the germline V gene (reference sequence). V dropped 4 bases and J dropped 4 bases, with 12 bases sitting between them. For the CDR3, the DNA is TGTGCCAGCAGCCTACCTTGGGATTACAATGAGCAGTTCTTC. Translated: CASSLPWDYNEQFF. Full variable domain (remainder filled in from reference TRBV5-5 and TRBJ2-1): DAGVTQSPTHLIKTRGQQVTLRCSPISGHKSVSWYQQVLGQGPQFIFQYYEKEERGRGNFPDRFSARQFPNYSSELNVNALLLGDSALYLCASSLPWDYNEQFFGPGTRLTVL.

This chain connects TRBV15 to TRBJ2-7, with D maybe TRBD2 (7 bases). The germline gives CDR1 LNHNV, CDR2 YYDKDF (reference sequence). Trimming took 1 base from V and 3 from J, leaving 13 bases between them. CDR3 size: 15 residues. CDR3 sequence reads: CATSRARGAGYEQYF. DNA for the CDR3: TGTGCCACCAGCAGAGCCCGGGGGGCGGGCTACGAGCAGTACTTC. Combining the CDR3 with reference TRBV15 and TRBJ2-7 gives the whole variable domain DAMVIQNPRYQVTQFGKPVTLSCSQTLNHNVMYWYQQKSSQAPKLLFHYYDKDFNNEADTPDNFQSRRPNTSFCFLDIRSPGLGDTAMYLCATSRARGAGYEQYFGPGTRLTVT.

The chain links TRBV7-8 to TRBJ2-1; perhaps TRBD1 as D (6 bases). Trimming shortened V by 2 bases and J by 3 bases, and 11 bases separated the two germline ends. The germline V gene has CDR1 SGHVS and CDR2 FQNEAQ. The length of the CDR3 is 15 residues. The CDR3 sequence is CASSLPGQFYNEQFF. CDR3 DNA sequence: TGTGCCAGCAGCTTACCCGGACAGTTCTACAATGAGCAGTTCTTC.

The chain couples TRBV7-2 to TRBJ2-5; D perhaps matches TRBD2 (5 bases). The germline CDR1 and CDR2 sequences are SGHTA and FQGNSA. This CDR3 region has 15 residues. Trimming left V 3 bases short and J 1 base short, with 12 bases between. The CDR3 DNA sequence: TGTGCCAGCAGCTTCGGGGTCGGGGTCCAAGAGACCCAGTACTTC. This gives the protein CASSFGVGVQETQYF.

The V call is TRBV7-9, the J call TRBJ1-5; D gene uncertain. This CDR3 has 12 residues. V was clipped by 1 base and J by 6 bases, with 4 bases between them. Germline V gene sequence: CDR1 SEHNR, CDR2 FQNEAQ (reference sequence). CDR3 in DNA: TGTGCCAGCAGCTTAGATGGTCAGCCCCAGCATTTT. Protein product: CASSLDGQPQHF.

V is TRBV18 and J is TRBJ2-2, with 11 bases lining up with TRBD1. Germline CDR1 is KGHSH and CDR2 is LQKENI. Trimming removed 6 bases from V and 4 bases from J; junction bases left unmatched: 4. The CDR3 contains 15 residues. CDR3 bases: TGTGCCAGCTCGGACAGGGGGCCCCTCACCGGGGAGCTGTTTTTT. Translating it yields CASSDRGPLTGELFF.

The V and J genes are TRBV2 and TRBJ1-5, with TRBD1 matching over 7 bases. The CDR3 has 15 amino acids. V lost 5 bases, J lost 2 bases, and 6 bases stayed unmatched. Germline V lookup: CDR1 SNHLY, CDR2 FYNNEI. The CDR3 spells CASSNRGWGNQPQHF. The DNA of the CDR3 is TGTGCCAGCAGTAACAGGGGCTGGGGCAATCAGCCCCAGCATTTT.

The chain links TRBV7-9 to TRBJ1-1; no clear D. The CDR3 consists of 15 residues. Deletions cut 5 bases from V and 0 bases from J, with 13 bases between. Germline CDR1 SEHNR, CDR2 FQNEAQ (reference sequence). CDR3: CASSPRAGMNTEAFF. As DNA, the CDR3 is TGTGCCAGCAGCCCCCGGGCGGGGATGAACACTGAAGCTTTCTTT.

This chain uses TRBV7-2 with TRBJ1-6, with a possible D match to TRBD1 (6 bases). The CDR3 runs to 16 residues. V was shortened by 5 bases and J by 8 bases, with 19 bases between the two germline ends. In germline, CDR1 is SGHTA, CDR2 FQGNSA. The CDR3 bases are TGTGCCAGCAGCAGGACGGGGGCCCAGGCTTATTCACCCCTCCACTTT. Protein product: CASSRTGAQAYSPLHF.

This clone appeared once. This rearrangement joins TRBV5-1 to TRBJ1-5; D gene uncertain. CDR1 SGHRS and CDR2 YFSETQ come from the germline V gene. Trimming cost V 4 bases and J 0 bases, with 5 bases left between them. The CDR3 contains 13 residues. In nucleotides, the CDR3 is TGCGCCAGCAGCCCTAGTAGCAATCAGCCCCAGCATTTT. Its protein product is CASSPSSNQPQHF.

This clone was counted a single time. The chain employs TRBV11-2 and TRBJ1-2, with D possibly TRBD1 on 5 matching bases. The V gene's germline CDR1 is SGHAT and CDR2 FQNNGV. Trimming cost V 5 bases and J 4 bases, with 17 bases left between them. This CDR3 spans 15 amino acids. The CDR3 is CASSPSGGVLYGYTF. As DNA, the CDR3 is TGTGCCAGCAGCCCCTCGGGGGGGGTCCTCTATGGCTACACCTTC.

CDR3 loop: CASSFPPDSLNTEAFF. The CDR3 DNA is TGTGCCAGCAGTTTCCCTCCGGACAGCCTGAACACTGAAGCTTTCTTT. The chain recombines TRBV2 with TRBJ1-1, with D maybe TRBD1 (6 bases). The germline V gene encodes CDR1 SNHLY and CDR2 FYNNEI. CDR3 length: 16 amino acids. Trimming took off 5 bases at V and 0 bases at J, with 16 bases between the two ends.

The chain uses TRBV6-5 and TRBJ1-4, with TRBD1 identical over 7 bases. The CDR3 extends over 13 amino acids. V trimming: 7 bases; J trimming: 8 bases; junction bases outside the gene matches: 7. Germline lookup yields CDR1 MNHEY and CDR2 SVGAGI. CDR3 sequence reads: CASTTGTAEKLFF. Written as DNA, the CDR3 is TGTGCCAGCACAACTGGGACAGCAGAAAAACTGTTTTTT.

This sequence joins TRBV6-6 and TRBJ1-6; 8 bases match TRBD1. Germline V lookup: CDR1 MNHNY, CDR2 SVGAGI (reference sequence). The CDR3 totals 15 residues. V lost 6 bases to trimming and J lost 10 bases; unmatched junction nucleotides: 11. The CDR3 region is CASSLGQGQGSPLHF. The CDR3 DNA reads as TGTGCCAGCAGCCTCGGACAGGGACAAGGGTCACCCCTCCACTTT.

The chain has TRBV6-4 and TRBJ2-3; 10 bases agree with TRBD2. The J segment lost 0 bases and the V segment lost 6 bases, leaving 3 bases of the junction unmatched. The CDR3 extends over 15 amino acids. Looked up from germline, CDR1 is MRHNA and CDR2 is SNTAGT. The CDR3: CASRERGGSTDTQYF. CDR3 in DNA: TGTGCCAGCAGGGAGCGGGGGGGTAGCACAGATACGCAGTATTTT.

The rearrangement joins TRBV6-5 to TRBJ2-7; the D is unclear. There are 14 residues in the CDR3. Deletions cut 4 bases from V and 2 bases from J, with 12 bases between. The germline V gene encodes CDR1 MNHEY and CDR2 SVGAGI. CDR3 amino acids: CASSSLSIPYEQYF. The CDR3 DNA is TGTGCCAGCAGTTCTCTCAGTATACCCTACGAGCAGTACTTC.

This sequence joins TRBV2 and TRBJ2-5; 12 nucleotides agree with TRBD2. The CDR3 is 15 residues long. Unmatched junction bases numbered 5, after V lost 6 bases and J lost 3 bases. Germline loops: CDR1 SNHLY, CDR2 FYNNEI. CDR3 nucleotide sequence: TGTGCCAGCAGGCAGACTAGCGGGGGAGAAGAGACCCAGTACTTC. This gives the protein CASRQTSGGEETQYF.